This T cell receptor beta chain was documented in a study of PD-L1 blockade in urothelial cancer. This CDR3 comprises 15 residues. V was shortened by 0 bases and J by 0 bases, with 8 bases between the two germline ends. The germline CDR1 and CDR2 sequences are MNHNS and SASEGT. The assay was immunoSEQ multiplex PCR, and TCRdb's table has in-frame clones only and misses some. Found here are about 70,000 clones, around 84% of them singletons; the top ten hold 4.5% to 5.5%. The specimen was PBMCs, collected around atezolizumab (anti-PD-L1) treatment. This TCR was sampled from a man in his 70s with urothelial cancer. The gene calls are TRBV6-1 and TRBJ1-2; D might be TRBD1 (5 bases). The chain's CDR3 is CASSEAWTTNYGYTF. CDR3 DNA: TGTGCCAGCAGTGAAGCCTGGACAACTAACTATGGCTACACCTTC.